The 20 T cell receptor beta chains in this list originate from one sample, sequenced in a study of beta chain features in type 1 diabetes. Isolated RNA was reverse transcribed in full, so expressed TCRB transcripts were sequenced. Assay used: immunoSEQ multiplex PCR; TCRdb lists only in-frame clones, some missing. The sample lists about 150,000 clones; roughly 10% were seen once. The specimen sequenced was central memory CD4+ T cells from blood. These receptor sequences come from a man between 18 and 35 years old in good health.

A remark on this clone: It may be a read error: a sequence one base away is much more abundant. Within the sample, other DNA sequences also encode this same CDR3. J is TRBJ2-5 and V is TRBV29-1, with 8 bases that match TRBD1. The end of the DNA is better explained by TRBJ2-7, so the J call may be wrong. This CDR3 region has 17 residues. Germline CDR1 is SQVTM and CDR2 is ANQGSEA. The CDR3 DNA reads as TGCAGCGGGCGGGGCCTTGTGGGAAGGACAGGGAGCCACGAGCAGTACTTC. This encodes CSGRGLVGRTGSHEQYF.

Concerning this clone itself: Other DNA sequences in this sample translate to the same CDR3. The V and J genes are TRBV29-1 and TRBJ2-7, with 10 bases that match TRBD2. The trim removed 5 bases at V and 3 bases at J, leaving 1 base unmatched. Germline V gene lookup returns CDR1 SQVTM and CDR2 ANQGSEA. This CDR3 has 12 residues. CDR3 sequence: CSVRTSGYEQYF. CDR3 bases: TGCAGCGTTAGGACTAGCGGCTACGAGCAGTACTTC.

This clone showed up many times. The CDR3 reads CASNSGLAGSRYEQYF. The CDR3 DNA sequence: TGTGCCAGCAACTCCGGACTAGCGGGATCTCGGTACGAGCAGTACTTC. The V call is TRBV7-2, the J call TRBJ2-7; 12 bases are a match to TRBD2. Germline CDR1 SGHTA, CDR2 FQGNSA. CDR3 size: 16 residues. The ends lost 7 bases at V and 4 bases at J; junction bases unmatched: 11.

The chain couples TRBV7-2 to TRBJ2-1; a possible D gene is TRBD2 (6 bases). This CDR3 has 16 amino acids. CDR1 and CDR2 (germline): SGHTA, FQGNSA. The V gene lost 1 base and the J gene lost 8 bases, with 18 bases spanning the gap. CDR3 protein: CASSLVRTAEGHEQFF. CDR3 sequence (DNA): TGTGCCAGCAGCTTAGTTCGGACCGCGGAGGGCCATGAGCAGTTCTTC.

V and J are TRBV29-1 and TRBJ2-1, with TRBD2 matching 14 bases. CDR3 length equals 14 residues. The germline CDR1 and CDR2 sequences are SQVTM and ANQGSEA. V trimming: 8 bases; J trimming: 10 bases; junction bases outside the gene matches: 10. The CDR3 DNA is TGCAGCCTTGCCGGGACTAGCGGGAGTGGGGAGCAGTTCTTC. Amino acids: CSLAGTSGSGEQFF.

The chain uses TRBV18 and TRBJ1-2, with no clear D. Trimming took 1 base from V and 2 from J, leaving 11 bases between them. The CDR3 runs to 15 residues. The germline V gene has CDR1 KGHSH and CDR2 LQKENI. As DNA, the CDR3 is TGTGCCAGCTCACCACGAACAGAGCGGAACTATGGCTACACCTTC. Its protein is CASSPRTERNYGYTF.

This clone showed up just a few times. The chain employs TRBV28 and TRBJ2-3, with D unresolved. Trimming left V 6 bases short and J 3 bases short, with 10 bases between. Per germline, CDR1 MDHEN and CDR2 SYDVKM. CDR3 size: 13 residues. CDR3 DNA sequence: TGTGCCAGCAGCCCAACGGTGACAGATACGCAGTATTTT. Translated: CASSPTVTDTQYF.

J is TRBJ1-1 and V is TRBV18; no reliable D call. Germline assignment: CDR1 KGHSH and CDR2 LQKENI. V lost 4 bases and J lost 5, with 8 bases in between. This CDR3 spans 12 amino acids. As DNA, the CDR3 is TGTGCCAGCTCACGTACGGGGACTGAAGCTTTCTTT. Residues: CASSRTGTEAFF.

The rearrangement links TRBV5-1 to TRBJ2-7; D call uncertain. The germline V and J ends were trimmed by 0 bases and 0 bases, with 7 bases remaining between them. The germline V gene encodes CDR1 SGHRS and CDR2 YFSETQ. The CDR3 covers 14 residues. The CDR3 bases are TGCGCCAGCAGCTTGGGACCAAGCTCCTACGAGCAGTACTTC. This translates into CASSLGPSSYEQYF.

This clone showed up just a few times. The chain couples TRBV25-1 to TRBJ2-2; 8 bases agree with TRBD2. Germline CDR1 reads MGHDK; CDR2 reads SYGVNS. CDR3 length equals 15 residues. The V segment lost 5 bases and the J segment 7 bases; nucleotides outside the gene matches: 9. DNA for the CDR3: TGTGCCAGCAGTTCAAAGCGGGAGAGGGTCGGGGAGCTGTTTTTT. Its translation: CASSSKRERVGELFF.

This clone was observed many times. The V gene is TRBV5-1, the J gene TRBJ2-3; TRBD2 agrees at 11 bases. Germline V gene data show CDR1 as SGHRS and CDR2 as YFSETQ. This CDR3 has 15 amino acids. V shed 8 bases and J 1 base; nucleotides not matched to a gene: 6. The CDR3 DNA follows: TGCGCCAGGAAGACTAGCGGGGTTCGCACAGATACGCAGTATTTT. It is translated as CARKTSGVRTDTQYF.

In its sample, this clone was seen a few times. V and J are TRBV6-1 and TRBJ2-3; the match to TRBD2 covers 10 bases. The length of the CDR3 is 15 residues. V shed 8 bases and J 0 bases; nucleotides not matched to a gene: 5. The germline V gene encodes CDR1 MNHNS and CDR2 SASEGT. The CDR3 region has the DNA TGTGCCAGCTTTAGCGGGGGGACTAGCACAGATACGCAGTATTTT. It encodes CASFSGGTSTDTQYF.

The J gene is TRBJ2-5, the V gene TRBV4-2; D is possibly TRBD1 (5 bases). CDR1 LGHNA and CDR2 YNFKEQ come from the germline V gene. V was trimmed by 2 bases and J by 5 bases, leaving 6 bases between them. The CDR3 consists of 12 residues. CDR3 residues: CASSQWGETQYF. The CDR3 DNA follows: TGTGCCAGCAGCCAATGGGGCGAGACCCAGTACTTC.

The table lists this clone with a few counts. This rearrangement joins TRBV7-2 to TRBJ2-1; TRBD1 matches at 9 bases. The length of the CDR3 is 14 residues. J was trimmed by 8 bases and V by 2 bases; bases with no gene match: 4. In germline, CDR1 is SGHTA, CDR2 FQGNSA. The CDR3 region is CASSLMGQGYEQFF. Here the CDR3 DNA reads TGTGCCAGCAGCTTAATGGGACAGGGCTATGAGCAGTTCTTC. Together with reference TRBV7-2 and TRBJ2-1, the CDR3 gives the full variable domain: GAGVSQSPSNKVTEKGKDVELRCDPISGHTALYWYRQSLGQGLEFLIYFQGNSAPDKSGLPSDRFSAERTGGSVSTLTIQRTQQEDSAVYLCASSLMGQGYEQFFGPGTRLTVL.

CDR3 sequence (DNA): TGTGCCAGCAGAGCCCTGGCCGGGACAGGGGTATCGGAGACCCAGTACTTC. Protein sequence: CASRALAGTGVSETQYF. The chain has TRBV7-6 and TRBJ2-5, with TRBD1 matching 10 bases. The length of the CDR3 is 17 residues. Germline assignment: CDR1 SGHVS and CDR2 FNYEAQ. Losses at the gene ends were 6 bases for V and 5 bases for J; bases not matched to a gene: 15.

This clone was seen more than once but under ten times. This chain uses TRBV29-1 with TRBJ2-3; TRBD1 matches at 8 bases. CDR1 is SQVTM, CDR2 ANQGSEA, per germline. The CDR3 has 13 residues. J gave up 1 base and V 6 bases, and 3 bases lay outside the gene matches. The CDR3 spells CSVRTGRTDTQYF. In DNA form, the CDR3 reads TGCAGCGTCCGGACAGGGCGCACAGATACGCAGTATTTT.

This sequence joins TRBV5-1 and TRBJ1-6; tentatively, D is TRBD1 (5 bases). The V and J ends lost 1 base and 5 bases respectively, with 13 bases between them. Germline lookup yields CDR1 SGHRS and CDR2 YFSETQ. CDR3 length: 16 amino acids. The CDR3 bases are TGCGCCAGCAGCTTGTCAGGGACTGCAAATAATTCACCCCTCCACTTT. It is translated as CASSLSGTANNSPLHF.

This clone has more than one count but fewer than ten. This chain joins TRBV30 and TRBJ2-7; 13 bases are shared with TRBD2. CDR1 and CDR2 from the germline V gene are GTSNPN and SVGIG (reference sequence). V lost 5 bases, J lost 6 bases, and 7 bases stayed unmatched. The CDR3 totals 14 residues. The CDR3 DNA reads TGTGCCTGGGTTAGGACTAGCGGGGGATTCGAGCAGTACTTC. Its protein product is CAWVRTSGGFEQYF.

This clone was seen only a few times. The chain joins TRBV7-2 to TRBJ1-3; the D gene is possibly TRBD1 (5 bases). V lost 4 bases and J lost 5, with 12 bases in between. The V gene's germline CDR1 is SGHTA and CDR2 FQGNSA. The CDR3 sequence is 14 residues long. The CDR3 nucleotides are TGTGCCAGCAGCTCCGACGGGGGGAGAAACACCATATATTTT. Translation: CASSSDGGRNTIYF.

This clone was seen repeatedly, ten times or more. The chain is built from TRBV27 and TRBJ2-7, with a tentative D call TRBD1 (6 bases). Germline loops: CDR1 MNHEY, CDR2 SMNVEV (reference sequence). CDR3 length: 14 residues. Trimming took 0 bases from V and 3 from J, leaving 9 bases between them. The CDR3 DNA reads TGTGCCAGCAGTTTATCCGCAGGGGTCTACGAGCAGTACTTC. Its protein product is CASSLSAGVYEQYF.